This T cell receptor (beta chain) was captured by sequencing in a study of tumor-infiltrating lymphocytes in primary liver carcinoma (dated by TCRdb to the late 2010s). Describing the broader study: Hepatocellular carcinoma (four) or combined HCC and intrahepatic cholangiocarcinoma (one) was present in the five patients, who were three men and two women aged 30 to 69 years. The five patients had tumors staged T1-T3 N0M0, with maximum diameters ranging from roughly 4.2 to 10 cm. Each sample produced about 3.5 to 7.13 million productive TCRbeta reads, and read depth showed no significant difference between tissue types. For each liver tumor, the study sampled five regions along with adjacent normal tissue and blood, and applied TCRbeta repertoire sequencing, expression microarrays and whole-exome sequencing. A total of roughly 35 specimens from 5 patients went through TCRbeta repertoire sequencing, namely 25 tumor regions, 5 adjacent noncancerous liver tissues and 5 peripheral blood samples. Agilent mRNA microarray profiling was performed on the 20 to 25 tumor region samples to relate TCRbeta repertoire diversity to the local molecular phenotype. High reproducibility was observed for the technical replicate repertoires, with mean shared-clone rates approximately 0.9 and correlation coefficients above 0.95.

Starting from about 500 ng total RNA, TCRbeta-specific cDNA was produced by reverse transcription with a constant-region primer and ProtoScript II reverse transcriptase. TCRbeta libraries were built with three nested multiplex PCR rounds, a slightly modified ARM-PCR procedure. Multiplex TRBV1-TRBV30 forward primers and a Cbeta reverse primer were used in the first two PCR rounds, each of which was run for approximately 10 cycles. Sample barcodes and Illumina adapters were added in a final 25-cycle PCR with Deep VentR polymerase. Before sequencing, amplicons of 200-500 bp were gel-purified using a QIAquick gel extraction kit. An Illumina HiSeq 2500 was used to sequence the TCRbeta amplicons, generating 250-bp paired-end reads. The study's own analysis went as follows. Reads were quality-trimmed with Trimmomatic v0.33, and paired reads were merged with FLASH v1.2.11 to recover full CDR3 sequences. V, D and J germline segments were assigned to the rearranged TCRbeta sequences using MiGEC v1.2.1b. VDJtools v1.0.0 computed clonotype statistics and Shannon-Wiener diversity indices. Except for diversity analysis, only the 250 most abundant clonotypes of each sample were used in subsequent analyses to reduce sampling bias. TCRdb redid the processing of the public reads, applying fastp at Q25 and MiXCR, and retained in-frame beta chains. Each entry merges the rows of one CDR3 protein and shows their most common DNA and genes. These V and J calls derive from TCRdb rather than the authors' analysis. For this sample there are 99,000 or so distinct CDR3 sequences; about 70% appear just once. Of the sample, 9.5% is held by the ten largest clones.

CDR1 and CDR2 are read off the germline V gene as SGHNT and YENEEA. Spanning cysteine to phenylalanine, the CDR3 consists of 11 amino acids. The DNA shown is the 33-base CDR3, in frame from base 1. Without any cell sorting, total RNA and DNA were extracted together from about 20-30 mg of bulk tissue using the AllPrep DNA/RNA mini kit. Four to six patients with histopathologically diagnosed primary liver carcinoma underwent surgical resection in China between late 2015 and March 2016. Patients had chronic HBV infection and were treatment-naive at sampling. Five spatially separated regions were sampled from each tumor: the superior, inferior, left-lateral and right-lateral poles, plus the tumor centre. Histological examination found more than 80% viable tumor cells in every tumor sample. Fresh tumor and adjacent tissue pieces were bisected; one half was stored in RNAlater at -80°C, the other sent for histology.

Concerning this clonotype: The antigen this receptor binds is unknown. The junction departs from germline at one end; a sequencing error may be responsible.

Study-wide findings and limitations: Only the TCR beta chain was sequenced, which likely underestimates true repertoire diversity because unpaired alpha chains were not captured. Comparison of CD4+ and CD8+ T cell repertoires was precluded by the use of bulk unsorted samples. Just about 7.5-24% of top clones turned up in all five regions of a tumor, which suggests spatial heterogeneity among tumor-infiltrating T cells. Repertoire overlap was higher between tumor regions (mean roughly 35%) than tumor-adjacent (approximately 17%) or tumor-blood (14%) pairs, consistent with antigen-driven expansion. Compared with blood, tumors had a significantly larger share of the repertoire taken up by the top 250 clones (p = 0.039). With just five or six patients in the study, the authors point out that the findings should be validated in a larger study.

Sequenced sample: liver tumor tissue from sampling region 5. What the cell subset or site label conveys for this sample: tumor region T5, tumor centre. The sequence derives from a woman aged 55-69 years with primary liver carcinoma and hepatitis B virus infection. The chain was built from TRBV11-3 and TRBJ2-5, with no D gene named confidently. The CDR3 is CVSILQETQYF. The sequenced DNA is TGTGTCAGCATCTTACAAGAGACCCAGTACTTC.